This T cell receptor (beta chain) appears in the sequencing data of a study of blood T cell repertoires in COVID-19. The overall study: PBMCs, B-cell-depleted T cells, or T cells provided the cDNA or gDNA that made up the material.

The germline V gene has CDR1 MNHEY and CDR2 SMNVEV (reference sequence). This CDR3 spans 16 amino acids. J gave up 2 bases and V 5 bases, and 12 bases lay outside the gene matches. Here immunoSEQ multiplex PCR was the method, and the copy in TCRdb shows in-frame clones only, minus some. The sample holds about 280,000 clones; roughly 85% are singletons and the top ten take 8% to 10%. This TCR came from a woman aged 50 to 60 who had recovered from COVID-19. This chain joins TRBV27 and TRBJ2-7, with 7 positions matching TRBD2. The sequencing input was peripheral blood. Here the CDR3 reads CASSGAATSETYEQYF. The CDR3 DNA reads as TGTGCCAGCAGTGGTGCGGCTACTAGCGAGACCTACGAGCAGTACTTC.